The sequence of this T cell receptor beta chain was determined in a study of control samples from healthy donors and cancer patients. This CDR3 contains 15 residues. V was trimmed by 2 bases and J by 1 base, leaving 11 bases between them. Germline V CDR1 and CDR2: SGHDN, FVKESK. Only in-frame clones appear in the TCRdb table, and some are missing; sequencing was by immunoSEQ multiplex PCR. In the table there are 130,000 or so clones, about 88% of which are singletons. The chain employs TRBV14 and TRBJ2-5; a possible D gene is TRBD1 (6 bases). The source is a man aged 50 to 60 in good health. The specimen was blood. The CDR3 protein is CASSQYRVGQETQYF. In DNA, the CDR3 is TGTGCCAGCAGCCAATACAGGGTTGGCCAAGAGACCCAGTACTTC.